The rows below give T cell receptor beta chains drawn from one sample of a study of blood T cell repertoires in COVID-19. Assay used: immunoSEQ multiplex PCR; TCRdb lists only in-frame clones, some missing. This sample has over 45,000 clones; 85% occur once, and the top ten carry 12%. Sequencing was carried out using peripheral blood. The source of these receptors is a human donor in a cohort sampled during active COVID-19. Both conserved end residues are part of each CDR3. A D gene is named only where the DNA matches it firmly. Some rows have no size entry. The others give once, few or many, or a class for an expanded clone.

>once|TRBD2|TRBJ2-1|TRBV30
TGTGCCTGGAGGACTAGCGGAACCAGGGGGGAGCAGTTCTTC
CAWRTSGTRGEQFF
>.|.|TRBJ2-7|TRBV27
TGTGCCAGCGGTACAGGGCGCCTAGGTTTAGACGAGCAGTACTTC
CASGTGRLGLDEQYF
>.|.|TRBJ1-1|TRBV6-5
TGTGCCAGCAGTTCCTGGGCCAGTTATGACACTGAAGCTTTCTTT
CASSSWASYDTEAFF
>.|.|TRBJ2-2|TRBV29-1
TGCAGCGTTTCGGGAGCGGCCACCGGGGAGCTGTTTTTT
CSVSGAATGELFF
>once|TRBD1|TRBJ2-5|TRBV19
TGTGCCAGTAGGCCATTAGGGGACAGGGGAAAGACCCAGTACTTC
CASRPLGDRGKTQYF
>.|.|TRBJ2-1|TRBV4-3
TGCGCCAGCAGCCCGGGCGGGCCCAATGAGCAGTTCTTC
CASSPGGPNEQFF
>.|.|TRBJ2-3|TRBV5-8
TGTGCCAGCAGCTTGCAGCGTAACACAGATACGCAGTATTTT
CASSLQRNTDTQYF
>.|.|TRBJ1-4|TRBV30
TGTGCCTGGAGTAGGGGTACGGCTAATGAAAAACTGTTTTTT
CAWSRGTANEKLFF
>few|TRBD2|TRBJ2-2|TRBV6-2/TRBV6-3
TGTGCCAGCAGTACACTAGCGGGAAGGTACACCGGGGAGCTGTTTTTT
CASSTLAGRYTGELFF
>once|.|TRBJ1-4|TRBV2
TGTGCCAGCAGGCGATCGAGGGATGAAAAACTGTTTTTT
CASRRSRDEKLFF
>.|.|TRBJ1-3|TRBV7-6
TGTGCCAGCAGCTTAGGGGGTAGCGTGGTTGGAAACACCATATATTTT
CASSLGGSVVGNTIYF
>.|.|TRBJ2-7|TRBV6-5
TGTGCCAGCAGTTACTCTGGCAGGGGTTCCTACGAGCAGTACTTC
CASSYSGRGSYEQYF
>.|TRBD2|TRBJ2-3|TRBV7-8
TGTGCCAGCAGCTCCCGGGACTATAGCACAGATACGCAGTATTTT
CASSSRDYSTDTQYF
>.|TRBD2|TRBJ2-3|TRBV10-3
TGTGCCATCAGTGACGATCTAGCGGGCACAGATACGCAGTATTTT
CAISDDLAGTDTQYF
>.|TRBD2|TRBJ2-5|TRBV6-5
TGTGCCAGCAGTTACCCGGGACTAGCGGGAGGAGAGACCCAGTACTTC
CASSYPGLAGGETQYF
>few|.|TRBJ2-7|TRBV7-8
TGTGCCAGCAGCTCAACAGGGCCAACTCAGCAGTACTTC
CASSSTGPTQQYF